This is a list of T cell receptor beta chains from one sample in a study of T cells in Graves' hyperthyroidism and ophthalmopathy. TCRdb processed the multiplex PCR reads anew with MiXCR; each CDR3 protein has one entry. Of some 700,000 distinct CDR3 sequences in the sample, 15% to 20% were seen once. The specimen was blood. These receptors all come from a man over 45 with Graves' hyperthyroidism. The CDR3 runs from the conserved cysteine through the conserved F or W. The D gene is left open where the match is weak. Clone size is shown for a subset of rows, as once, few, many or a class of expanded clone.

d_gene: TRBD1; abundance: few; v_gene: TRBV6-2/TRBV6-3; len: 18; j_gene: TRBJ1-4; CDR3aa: CASSVGRGRRGTNEKLFF; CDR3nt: TGTGCCAGCAGTGTGGGCAGGGGGCGCAGGGGAACTAATGAAAAACTGTTTTTT
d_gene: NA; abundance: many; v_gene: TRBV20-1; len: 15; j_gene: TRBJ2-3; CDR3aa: CSAPSNPGFTDTQYF; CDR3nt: TGCAGTGCCCCCAGTAATCCGGGGTTCACAGATACGCAGTATTTT
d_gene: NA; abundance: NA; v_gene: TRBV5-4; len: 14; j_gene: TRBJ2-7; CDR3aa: CASSPDGSPYEQYF; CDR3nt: TGTGCCAGCAGCCCCGATGGGAGCCCCTACGAGCAGTACTTC
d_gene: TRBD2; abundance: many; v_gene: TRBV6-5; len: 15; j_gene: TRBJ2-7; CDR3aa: CASSYRGLAGDEQYF; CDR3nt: TGTGCCAGCAGTTACCGGGGACTAGCGGGAGACGAGCAGTACTTC
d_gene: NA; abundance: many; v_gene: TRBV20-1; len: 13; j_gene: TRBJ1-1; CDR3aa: CSARADLNTEAFF; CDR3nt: TGCAGTGCTAGAGCTGACTTGAACACTGAAGCTTTCTTT
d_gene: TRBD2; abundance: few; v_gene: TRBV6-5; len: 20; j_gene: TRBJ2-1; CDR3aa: CASSYVMGLAGGGTYNEQFF; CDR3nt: TGTGCCAGCAGTTACGTGATGGGACTAGCGGGAGGAGGCACCTACAATGAGCAGTTCTTC
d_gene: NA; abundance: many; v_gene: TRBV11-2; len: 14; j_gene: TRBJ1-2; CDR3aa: CASSSTAQNYGYTF; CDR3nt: TGTGCCAGCAGCTCAACCGCACAGAACTATGGCTACACCTTC
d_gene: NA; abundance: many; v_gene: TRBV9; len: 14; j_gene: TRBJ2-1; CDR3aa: CASSVVSSYNEQFF; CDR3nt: TGTGCCAGCAGCGTGGTGAGCTCCTACAATGAGCAGTTCTTC
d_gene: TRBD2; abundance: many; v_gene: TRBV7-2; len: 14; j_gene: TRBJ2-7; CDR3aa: CASSLELAAYEQYF; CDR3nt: TGTGCCAGCAGCTTAGAACTAGCGGCGTACGAGCAGTACTTC
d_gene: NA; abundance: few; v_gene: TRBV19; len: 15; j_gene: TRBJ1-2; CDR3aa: CASSISRTSNYGYTF; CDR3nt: TGTGCCAGTAGTATATCCAGAACCTCTAACTATGGCTACACCTTC
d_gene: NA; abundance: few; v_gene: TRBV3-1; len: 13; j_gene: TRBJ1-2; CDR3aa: CASSSTLRDGYTF; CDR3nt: TGTGCCAGCAGCTCAACGCTCCGGGATGGCTACACCTTC
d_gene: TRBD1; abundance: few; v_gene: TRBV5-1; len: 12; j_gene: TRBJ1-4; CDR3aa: CASSDRQGLLFF; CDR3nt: TGCGCCAGCAGTGACCGACAGGGGTTACTGTTTTTT
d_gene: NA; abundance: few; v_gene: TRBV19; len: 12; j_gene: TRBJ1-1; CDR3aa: CASSPRRGEAFF; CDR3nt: TGTGCCAGTAGTCCTCGAAGAGGTGAAGCTTTCTTT
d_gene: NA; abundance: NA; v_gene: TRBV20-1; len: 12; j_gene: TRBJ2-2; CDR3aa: CSARVPRGELFF; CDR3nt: TGCAGTGCTAGAGTCCCCCGTGGGGAGCTGTTTTTT
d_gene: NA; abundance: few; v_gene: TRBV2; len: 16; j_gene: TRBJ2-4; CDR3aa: CASSDSRVGAKNIQYF; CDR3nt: TGTGCCAGCAGTGATAGCCGGGTCGGAGCCAAAAACATTCAGTACTTC
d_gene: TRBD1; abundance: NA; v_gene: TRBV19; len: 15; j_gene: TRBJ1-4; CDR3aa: CASSLQGAGEEKLFF; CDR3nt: TGTGCCAGTAGCCTGCAGGGGGCAGGCGAGGAAAAACTGTTTTTT
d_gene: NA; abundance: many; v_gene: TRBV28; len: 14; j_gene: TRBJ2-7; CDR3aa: CASSRYRVPDEQYF; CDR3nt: TGTGCCAGCAGTAGATACCGGGTACCGGACGAGCAGTACTTC
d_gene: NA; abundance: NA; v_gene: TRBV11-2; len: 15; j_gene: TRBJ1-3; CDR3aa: CASSFTPGSGNTIYF; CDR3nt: TGTGCCAGCAGCTTTACGCCCGGGTCCGGAAACACCATATATTTT
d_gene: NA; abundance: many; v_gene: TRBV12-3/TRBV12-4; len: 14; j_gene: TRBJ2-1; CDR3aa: CASSSGRVQNEQFF; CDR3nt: TGTGCCAGCAGCTCTGGACGTGTCCAAAATGAGCAGTTCTTC
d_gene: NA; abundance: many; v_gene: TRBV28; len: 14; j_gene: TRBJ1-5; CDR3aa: CASKERGGNQPQHF; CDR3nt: TGTGCCAGCAAGGAGAGGGGTGGTAATCAGCCCCAGCATTTT
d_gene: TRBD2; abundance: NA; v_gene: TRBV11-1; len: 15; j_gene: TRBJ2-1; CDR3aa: CASSFSGNNPMEQFF; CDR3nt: TGTGCCAGCAGCTTTAGCGGGAACAACCCTATGGAGCAGTTCTTC
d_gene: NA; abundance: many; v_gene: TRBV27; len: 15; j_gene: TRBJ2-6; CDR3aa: CASSSHWDLANVLTF; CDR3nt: TGTGCCAGCAGTTCTCACTGGGACCTGGCCAACGTCCTGACTTTC
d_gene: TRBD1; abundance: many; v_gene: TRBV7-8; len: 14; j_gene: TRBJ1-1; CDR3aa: CASSLSGGQNEAFF; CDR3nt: TGTGCCAGCAGCTTATCGGGGGGACAGAATGAAGCTTTCTTT
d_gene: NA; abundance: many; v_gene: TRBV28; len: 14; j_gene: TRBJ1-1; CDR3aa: CASYRQGFDTEAFF; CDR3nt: TGTGCCAGCTACCGGCAGGGGTTTGACACTGAAGCTTTCTTT
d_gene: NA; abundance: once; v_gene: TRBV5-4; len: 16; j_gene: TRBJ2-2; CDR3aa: CASRGKGAGGTGELFF; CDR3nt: TGTGCCAGCCGCGGGAAGGGGGCTGGAGGCACCGGGGAGCTGTTTTTT
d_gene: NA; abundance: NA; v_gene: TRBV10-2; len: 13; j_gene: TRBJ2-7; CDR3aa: CASSDGGTYEQYF; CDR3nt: TGCGCCAGCAGTGACGGGGGAACCTACGAGCAGTACTTC
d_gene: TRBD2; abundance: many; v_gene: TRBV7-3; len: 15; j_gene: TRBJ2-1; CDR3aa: CASSLIPSGSNEQFF; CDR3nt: TGTGCCAGCAGCTTAATCCCTAGCGGGAGCAATGAGCAGTTCTTC
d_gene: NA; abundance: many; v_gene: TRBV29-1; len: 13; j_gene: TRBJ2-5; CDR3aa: CSVPGPPAETQYF; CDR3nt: TGCAGCGTTCCGGGACCCCCCGCGGAGACCCAGTACTTC
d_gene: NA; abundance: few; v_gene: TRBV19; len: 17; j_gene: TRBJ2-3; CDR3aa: CASSIVWAGAETDTQYF; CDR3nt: TGTGCCAGTAGTATAGTTTGGGCAGGGGCAGAAACAGATACGCAGTATTTT
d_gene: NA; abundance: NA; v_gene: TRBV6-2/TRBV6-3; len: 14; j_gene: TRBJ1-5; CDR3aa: CASSLRLSNQPQHF; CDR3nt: TGTGCCAGCAGCCTCCGCCTCAGCAATCAGCCCCAGCATTTT
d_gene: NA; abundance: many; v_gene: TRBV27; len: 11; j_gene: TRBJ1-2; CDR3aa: CATLDNYGYTF; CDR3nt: TGTGCCACCCTCGACAACTATGGCTACACCTTC
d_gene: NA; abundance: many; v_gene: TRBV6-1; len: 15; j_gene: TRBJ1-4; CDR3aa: CASTKTAPTNEKLFF; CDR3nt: TGTGCCAGCACTAAGACGGCTCCAACTAATGAAAAACTGTTTTTT
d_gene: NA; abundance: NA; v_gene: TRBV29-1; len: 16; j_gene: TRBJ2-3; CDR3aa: CSALVGAQGPTDTQYF; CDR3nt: TGCAGCGCCTTGGTAGGGGCACAGGGACCCACAGATACGCAGTATTTT
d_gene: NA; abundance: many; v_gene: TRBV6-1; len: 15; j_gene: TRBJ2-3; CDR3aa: CASSEAEGSTDTQYF; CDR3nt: TGTGCCAGCAGTGAAGCTGAGGGGAGCACAGATACGCAGTATTTT
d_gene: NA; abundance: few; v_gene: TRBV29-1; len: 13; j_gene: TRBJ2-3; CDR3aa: CSERGREADTQYF; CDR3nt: TGCAGCGAGAGGGGCAGGGAAGCAGATACGCAGTATTTT
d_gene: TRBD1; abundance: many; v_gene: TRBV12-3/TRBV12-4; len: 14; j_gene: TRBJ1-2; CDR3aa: CASNTRDRQYGYTF; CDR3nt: TGTGCCAGCAACACCCGGGACAGGCAGTATGGCTACACCTTC
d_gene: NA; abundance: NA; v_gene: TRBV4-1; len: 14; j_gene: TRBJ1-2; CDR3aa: CASSHITANYGYTF; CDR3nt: TGCGCCAGCAGCCACATCACAGCTAACTATGGCTACACCTTC
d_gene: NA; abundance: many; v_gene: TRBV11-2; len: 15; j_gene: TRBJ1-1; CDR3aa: CASSSPLGGNTEAFF; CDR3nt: TGTGCCAGCAGCTCCCCTCTAGGGGGGAACACTGAAGCTTTCTTT
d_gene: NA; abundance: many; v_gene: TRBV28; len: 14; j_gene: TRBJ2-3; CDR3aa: CASSLGGGGDTQYF; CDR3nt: TGTGCCAGCAGCCTAGGTGGCGGCGGAGATACGCAGTATTTT
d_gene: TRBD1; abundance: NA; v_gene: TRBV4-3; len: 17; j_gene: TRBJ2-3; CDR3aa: CASSQDLGQGAIDTQYF; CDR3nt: TGCGCCAGCAGCCAAGATCTGGGACAGGGGGCCATAGATACGCAGTATTTT
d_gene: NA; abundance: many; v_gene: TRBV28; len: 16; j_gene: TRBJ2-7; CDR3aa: CASRETGTTWAYEQYF; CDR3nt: TGTGCCAGCAGGGAAACCGGGACGACCTGGGCCTACGAGCAGTACTTC
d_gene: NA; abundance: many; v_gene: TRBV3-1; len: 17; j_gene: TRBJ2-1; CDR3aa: CASSQDIGALIYNEQFF; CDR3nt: TGTGCCAGCAGCCAAGACATCGGGGCCTTAATTTACAATGAGCAGTTCTTC
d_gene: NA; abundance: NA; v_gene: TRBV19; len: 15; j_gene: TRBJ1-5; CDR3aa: CASSIGPGGGQPQHF; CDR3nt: TGTGCCAGTAGTATTGGCCCGGGGGGCGGTCAGCCCCAGCATTTT
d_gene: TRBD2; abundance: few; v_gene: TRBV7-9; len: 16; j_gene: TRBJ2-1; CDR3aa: CASSVSRTSGYNEQFF; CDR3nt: TGTGCCAGCAGCGTATCGAGGACTAGCGGTTACAATGAGCAGTTCTTC
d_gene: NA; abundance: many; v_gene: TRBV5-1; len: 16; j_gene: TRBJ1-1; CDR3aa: CASSSTRTHPDTEAFF; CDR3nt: TGCGCCAGCAGCTCGACAAGGACACATCCGGACACTGAAGCTTTCTTT
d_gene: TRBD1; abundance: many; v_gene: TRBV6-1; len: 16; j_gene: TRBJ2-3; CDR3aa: CASSSPRTGRGDTQYF; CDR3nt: TGTGCCAGCAGTTCGCCCCGGACAGGGCGGGGAGATACGCAGTATTTT
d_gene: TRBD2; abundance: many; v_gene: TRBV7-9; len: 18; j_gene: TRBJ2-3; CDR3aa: CASSLGSSLARVTDTQYF; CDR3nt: TGTGCCAGCAGCTTAGGGTCCTCACTAGCGCGAGTCACAGATACGCAGTATTTT
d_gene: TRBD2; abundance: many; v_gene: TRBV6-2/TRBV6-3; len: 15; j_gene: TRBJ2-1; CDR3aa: CASRNPASGYNEQFF; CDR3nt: TGTGCCAGCAGAAACCCGGCTAGCGGCTACAATGAGCAGTTCTTC
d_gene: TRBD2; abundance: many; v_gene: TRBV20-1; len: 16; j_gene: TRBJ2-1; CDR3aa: CSARDPAGAVRHEQFF; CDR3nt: TGCAGTGCTAGAGACCCAGCGGGAGCAGTTAGGCATGAGCAGTTCTTC
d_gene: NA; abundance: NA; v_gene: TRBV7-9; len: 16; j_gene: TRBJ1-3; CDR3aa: CASSDRAGSSGNTIYF; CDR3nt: TGTGCCAGCTCAGACCGAGCAGGGAGCTCTGGAAACACCATATATTTT
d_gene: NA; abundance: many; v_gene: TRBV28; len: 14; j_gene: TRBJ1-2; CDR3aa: CASRTGPTNYGYTF; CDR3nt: TGTGCCAGCAGGACAGGTCCAACTAACTATGGCTACACCTTC
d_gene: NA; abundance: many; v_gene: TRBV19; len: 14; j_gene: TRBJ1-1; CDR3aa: CASSRDLRNTEAFF; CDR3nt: TGTGCCAGTAGTCGGGACTTACGGAACACTGAAGCTTTCTTT
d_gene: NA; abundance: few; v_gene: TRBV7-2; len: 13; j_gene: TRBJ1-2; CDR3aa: CASRTTGGRNYTF; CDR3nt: TGTGCCAGCAGGACGACAGGCGGGAGAAACTACACCTTC
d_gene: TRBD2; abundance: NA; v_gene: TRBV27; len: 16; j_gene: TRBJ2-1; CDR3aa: CATLRAGEGSYNEQFF; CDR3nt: TGTGCCACTTTACGGGCGGGAGAGGGCTCCTACAATGAGCAGTTCTTC